This T cell receptor beta chain was sequenced during a study of blood T cell repertoires in COVID-19 (TCRdb year 2020). With regard to the full study: Samples from collaborators originated in the United States, Italy and Spain and spanned both the acute and convalescent phases of COVID-19. Nearly every sample came with metadata listing a de-identified subject ID, COVID-19 status, age in years and sex. The dataset comprised deeply sampled blood TCRbeta repertoires from subjects exposed to, actively infected with, or recovered from COVID-19. Where available, HLA class I and class II types were taken from metadata supplied by the sample provider and were not determined by assay-based typing. The repertoires were made available in a free public database intended to serve as a resource for research on the immune response to SARS-CoV-2. The material from the prospective study consisted of cDNA or gDNA derived from T cells, B-cell-depleted T cells, or PBMCs. The samples were drawn from two sources: the first 160 participants of the ongoing ImmuneRACE study, and 1,000 to 1,500 subjects contributed by 6 global collaborators. The research as a whole found: How much clinical and demographic metadata was included differed by source and by participant, and the metadata was provided uncurated.

TCRbeta CDR3 regions were amplified from genomic DNA by means of the immunoSEQ Assay, a bias-controlled multiplex PCR. The source study handled its data this way. Within the assay, amplification of reference gene primers was used to estimate how many nucleated cells each sample contained. Sequence reads were collapsed and filtered to measure the absolute abundance of every unique TCRbeta CDR3 rearrangement. Productive Simpson clonality was computed per sample as the square root of Simpson's diversity index over productive rearrangements. TCRdb holds this immuneACCESS table with in-frame rearrangements only. Some clones are missing; in checked studies, unresolved V genes explain under half, and the rest has no known cause. V and J calls and clone size are given by that table; D and trimming were obtained from the DNA. A total of roughly 150,000 clones appear in this sample, 70% to 85% of them only once. Clones ranked in the top ten supply 5.5% to 8% of the sample.

In this sample, this clone turned up once. The target of this receptor is not known. Base-call qualities are not available, and no considerably larger clone is one nucleotide away. One collaborating source in Seattle enrolled patients during active infection and followed them longitudinally through the course of disease. Collaborating institutions collected whole blood in K2EDTA tubes following their own protocols. For TCRbeta analysis, collaborators shipped samples in one of three forms: frozen whole blood, isolated PBMCs, or DNA extracted from either of those sample types. The CDR3 measures 15 amino acids from cysteine to phenylalanine. CDR3 DNA only is kept here, 45 bases in frame from base 1. Cut back by 1 base and 7 bases, the V and J ends lie 14 bases apart. The germline V gene encodes CDR1 SGHRS and CDR2 YFSETQ.

The material sequenced was peripheral blood. This sequence uses TRBV5-1 and TRBJ2-2, with no confidently assigned D gene. The TCR sequence derives from a man older than 75 with COVID-19, enrolled during active disease. The CDR3 here reads CASSLWYPRSGELFF. The bases read TGCGCCAGCAGCTTGTGGTATCCAAGGAGCGGGGAGCTGTTTTTT.